This TCR beta chain was captured in a study of T cell responses to AZD1222 COVID-19 vaccine (dated by TCRdb to about 2021). Looking at the study overall: TCR sequencing covered fewer than 250 trial participants: roughly 200 given two doses of AZD1222 and some 25 given two doses of MenACWY control vaccine. Enrollment into the trials was organized by age into subgroups of 18-55, 56-69 and 70-plus years, and those subgroups contained roughly 150, 30 and 60 TCR-sequenced participants, respectively. Summary of the overall study and its limitations: Conclusions about previously exposed vaccinees are limited, since just a handful of AZD1222 recipients were seropositive for SARS-CoV-2 at baseline. Because no samples from the day 14 peak response were available, repertoires could be characterized only after the peak T cell response. Participants were mostly white British, with more females than males. The authors suggested clonal diversity may have been underestimated. Epitopes outside the regions mutated in the B.1.351 and B.1.1.7 variants were reportedly recognized by nearly half of the unique spike-specific TCRs. In the small 56-69-year group, the increase in depth fell short of significance, most likely because of low power. The vaccine-associated CD4 TCRs covered the entire spike protein, and the dominant responses fell in regions 160-218 and 743-854. After two AZD1222 doses, spike-specific TCR breadth and depth were significantly higher than at day 0 and than in MenACWY recipients.

The CDR3 regions of human TCRbeta chains were analyzed by immunosequencing. As for the authors' bioinformatics: Repertoire TCRs were matched against a reference library of SARS-CoV-2-specific TCRs generated with the MIRA antigen-specificity platform. Breadth was defined as the fraction of unique TCRs that were SARS-CoV-2-associated. Depth was defined as the fraction of total T cells that were SARS-CoV-2-associated. Using the MIRA data, each spike-specific TCR was assigned both to the spike region to which the TCR was reactive and to a CD4 or CD8 class. Log10-transformed breadth and depth values were compared by one-way ANOVA with Sidak's multiple comparisons tests. Drawn from immuneACCESS, this table holds only the in-frame rearrangements with V and J called that TCRdb kept. Clones are partly lost; checked studies trace under half to an unresolved V gene and leave the rest unexplained. V and J calls and clone size are those listed in that table; D and trimming were worked out from the DNA. Within this sample are roughly 160,000 clones, with under 95% of them counted one time only. The ten largest clonotypes hold 1.3% of the sample.

Explained via the paper, the time point label denotes: about 28 days (+/-7) after the second vaccine dose. AZD1222 recipients with second doses at about 4 weeks or about 12 weeks were pooled, because spike-specific TCR depth and breadth did not differ between schedules. Vaccinee samples were obtained from the UK trials COV001 and COV002, which included a single-blind randomized controlled phase 2/3 trial of AZD1222 (ChAdOx1 nCoV-19) in healthy adults. For TCRbeta chain sequencing, PBMC samples from trial participants were taken at day 0 and at day 28 after the second dose. With respect to this clone: The antigen this receptor binds is unknown. No base-level quality is on record; no much larger clone is a single base apart.

The starting material was peripheral blood, obtained 28 days after the second AZD1222 dose. The clonotype originates from an adult who received the AZD1222 COVID-19 vaccine.

The DNA sequence is TGCGCCAGCAGCCAGGGAGTCGGCCTTTTGAACACTGAAGCTTTCTTT. This codes for CASSQGVGLLNTEAFF. The chain is encoded by TRBV4-3 joined to TRBJ1-1, with no confident D gene call. The germline V gene gives CDR1 as LGHNA and CDR2 as YSLEER. The CDR3 goes from the cysteine to the phenylalanine over 16 residues. Just the 48-base CDR3 DNA is kept, in frame starting at base 1. V is pared back by 3 bases and J by 0 bases, with 14 bases lying between the germline termini.